The 11 T cell receptor beta chains in this list originate from one sample, sequenced in a study of T cell responses to AZD1222 COVID-19 vaccine. TCRdb's copy holds only in-frame clones and misses some; the assay was immunoSEQ multiplex PCR. The data contain about 82,000 clones, more than 75% of them singletons. The sequencing used peripheral blood, collected 28 days after the second AZD1222 dose. These receptor sequences come from an adult who received the AZD1222 COVID-19 vaccine.

This sequence joins TRBV6-1 and TRBJ1-3; no clear D gene. Germline CDR1 and CDR2: MNHNS and SASEGT. This CDR3 region has 15 residues. Trimming cost V 3 bases and J 4 bases, with 13 bases left between them. The CDR3 here is CASSEGIYSGNTIYF. In DNA form, the CDR3 reads TGTGCCAGCAGTGAGGGGATCTATTCGGGAAACACCATATATTTT.

The J gene is TRBJ1-1, the V gene TRBV7-2; D perhaps matches TRBD1 (6 bases). This CDR3 region has 14 residues. Germline values: CDR1 SGHTA, CDR2 FQGNSA. V was shortened by 6 bases and J by 4 bases, with 15 bases between the two germline ends. The CDR3 DNA reads TGTGCCAGCAGTCCCACAGGGTTGGGCACTGAAGCTTTCTTT. Translating gives CASSPTGLGTEAFF.

This clone has just a few counts. The rearrangement joins TRBV28 to TRBJ2-3; possibly TRBD1 or TRBD2 for D (5 bases each). The V end lost 7 bases, the J end lost 1 base, and 21 bases lay between the germline ends. The CDR3 is 17 residues long. Germline CDR1 is MDHEN and CDR2 is SYDVKM. This CDR3 is CASTRFIIVGGTDTQYF. DNA for the CDR3: TGTGCCAGCACCCGATTCATAATAGTGGGGGGCACAGATACGCAGTATTTT.

The V and J genes are TRBV30 and TRBJ1-1; 8 bases match TRBD1. There are 13 residues in the CDR3. Losses at the gene ends were 4 bases for V and 5 bases for J; bases not matched to a gene: 6. Germline V gene sequence: CDR1 GTSNPN, CDR2 SVGIG (reference sequence). CDR3 DNA sequence: TGTGCCTGGACCGGACAGGGCTGGACTGAAGCTTTCTTT. It translates to CAWTGQGWTEAFF.

The chain couples TRBV2 to TRBJ2-3; either TRBD1 or TRBD2 may fit D (5 bases each). The CDR3 sequence is 15 residues long. CDR1 is SNHLY and CDR2 is FYNNEI in the germline V gene. Trimming took off 5 bases at V and 0 bases at J, with 12 bases between the two ends. This CDR3 is CASSPGRPSTDTQYF. DNA of the CDR3: TGTGCCAGCAGTCCGGGACGGCCTAGCACAGATACGCAGTATTTT.

The chain carries TRBV5-4 and TRBJ2-7; D uncertain. V dropped 4 bases and J dropped 2 bases, with 13 bases sitting between them. CDR3 length: 14 amino acids. Germline loops: CDR1 SGHNT, CDR2 YYREEE (reference sequence). CDR3 bases: TGTGCCAGCAGCCCCTCGACCGCTACCTACGAGCAGTACTTC. Protein: CASSPSTATYEQYF.

The chain carries TRBV10-3 and TRBJ1-4; tentatively, D is TRBD1 (6 bases). The CDR3 runs to 14 residues. Between the trimmed V and J ends, which lost 6 bases and 3 bases, there was a span of 11 bases. In germline, CDR1 is ENHRY, CDR2 SYGVKD. The CDR3 DNA follows: TGTGCCATCAGGGAGGACAGTTCTAATGAAAAACTGTTTTTT. This encodes CAIREDSSNEKLFF.

This clone was counted a few times. The chain links TRBV6-1 to TRBJ2-3; TRBD1 is a possible D gene (6 bases). V was pared by 2 bases and J by 0 bases, with 12 bases between. CDR3 length: 16 amino acids. Germline V gene lookup returns CDR1 MNHNS and CDR2 SASEGT. CDR3 sequence (DNA): TGTGCCAGCAGTGAATTATGGGGGCCTAGCACAGATACGCAGTATTTT. It yields the protein CASSELWGPSTDTQYF.

The count of this clone is one. This chain joins TRBV5-1 and TRBJ1-4; D call uncertain. Germline CDR1 SGHRS, CDR2 YFSETQ. The CDR3 contains 15 residues. The V end was cut by 2 bases, the J end by 0 bases, with 8 bases between. CDR3 sequence: CASSFEGSTNEKLFF. The CDR3 DNA sequence: TGCGCCAGCAGCTTTGAGGGCTCAACTAATGAAAAACTGTTTTTT.

The chain links TRBV10-1 to TRBJ1-2, with D possibly TRBD1 on 5 matching bases. The CDR3 covers 14 residues. CDR1 is WNHNN and CDR2 is SYGVQD in the germline V gene (reference sequence). Trimming shortened V by 2 bases and J by 8 bases, and 15 bases separated the two germline ends. The CDR3 nucleotides are TGCGCCAGCAGTGAGGAGAGTGCAGGGAGCGGCTACACCTTC. The encoded protein is CASSEESAGSGYTF.

The rearrangement joins TRBV19 to TRBJ1-6, with 8 bases lining up with TRBD1. The CDR3 length is 16 residues. CDR1 and CDR2 from the germline V gene are LNHDA and SQIVND (reference sequence). The junction had 14 bases not matched to a gene; V was cut back by 8 bases and J by 8 bases. CDR3 sequence (DNA): TGTGCCAGTGGACAGGGCGGGAATTGGGGGGATTCACCCCTCCACTTT. Its protein is CASGQGGNWGDSPLHF.